The text below deals with one T cell receptor beta chain. CDR3 size: 16 residues. Losses at the gene ends were 7 bases for V and 5 bases for J; bases not matched to a gene: 13. Looked up from germline, CDR1 is SGHTA and CDR2 is FQGNSA. TCRdb re-analysed the 5' RACE reads in MiXCR, keeping a single row per CDR3 protein. The sample lists fewer than 400,000 distinct CDR3 sequences, approximately 14% occurring once. This record belongs to a study of CD8 T cells in ankylosing spondylitis. The clonotype was recovered from a male donor with ankylosing spondylitis or in good health (not recorded which). Material for sequencing was blood, either unsorted or a sorted T cell fraction (not recorded which). The gene calls are TRBV7-2 and TRBJ2-1, with 8 bases aligning to TRBD2. The CDR3 spells CASTISGTRIDNEQFF. The CDR3 DNA reads as TGTGCCAGCACCATATCAGGGACTAGAATCGACAATGAGCAGTTCTTC.